This TCR beta chain was identified in a study of blood T cells in healthy people across ages. Sample-barcoded 5' priming and a J-beta primer mix drove a second PCR of roughly 6 to 12 cycles. TCRdb called the 5' RACE reads again in MiXCR, with one record for every CDR3 protein. The sample shows around 1,800,000 distinct CDR3 sequences, roughly 43% of them seen only once. This CDR3 spans 16 amino acids. Germline V lookup: CDR1 SGHRS, CDR2 YFSETQ. Trimming stripped 4 bases from V and 0 bases from J, with 16 bases between. The chain combines TRBV5-1 with TRBJ1-1; tentatively, D is TRBD1 (5 bases). This clonotype was sampled from a human donor in good health. The source material was blood. The CDR3 region is CASSPAGLEMNTEAFF. Written as DNA, the CDR3 is TGCGCCAGCAGCCCAGCGGGGCTGGAAATGAACACTGAAGCTTTCTTT.